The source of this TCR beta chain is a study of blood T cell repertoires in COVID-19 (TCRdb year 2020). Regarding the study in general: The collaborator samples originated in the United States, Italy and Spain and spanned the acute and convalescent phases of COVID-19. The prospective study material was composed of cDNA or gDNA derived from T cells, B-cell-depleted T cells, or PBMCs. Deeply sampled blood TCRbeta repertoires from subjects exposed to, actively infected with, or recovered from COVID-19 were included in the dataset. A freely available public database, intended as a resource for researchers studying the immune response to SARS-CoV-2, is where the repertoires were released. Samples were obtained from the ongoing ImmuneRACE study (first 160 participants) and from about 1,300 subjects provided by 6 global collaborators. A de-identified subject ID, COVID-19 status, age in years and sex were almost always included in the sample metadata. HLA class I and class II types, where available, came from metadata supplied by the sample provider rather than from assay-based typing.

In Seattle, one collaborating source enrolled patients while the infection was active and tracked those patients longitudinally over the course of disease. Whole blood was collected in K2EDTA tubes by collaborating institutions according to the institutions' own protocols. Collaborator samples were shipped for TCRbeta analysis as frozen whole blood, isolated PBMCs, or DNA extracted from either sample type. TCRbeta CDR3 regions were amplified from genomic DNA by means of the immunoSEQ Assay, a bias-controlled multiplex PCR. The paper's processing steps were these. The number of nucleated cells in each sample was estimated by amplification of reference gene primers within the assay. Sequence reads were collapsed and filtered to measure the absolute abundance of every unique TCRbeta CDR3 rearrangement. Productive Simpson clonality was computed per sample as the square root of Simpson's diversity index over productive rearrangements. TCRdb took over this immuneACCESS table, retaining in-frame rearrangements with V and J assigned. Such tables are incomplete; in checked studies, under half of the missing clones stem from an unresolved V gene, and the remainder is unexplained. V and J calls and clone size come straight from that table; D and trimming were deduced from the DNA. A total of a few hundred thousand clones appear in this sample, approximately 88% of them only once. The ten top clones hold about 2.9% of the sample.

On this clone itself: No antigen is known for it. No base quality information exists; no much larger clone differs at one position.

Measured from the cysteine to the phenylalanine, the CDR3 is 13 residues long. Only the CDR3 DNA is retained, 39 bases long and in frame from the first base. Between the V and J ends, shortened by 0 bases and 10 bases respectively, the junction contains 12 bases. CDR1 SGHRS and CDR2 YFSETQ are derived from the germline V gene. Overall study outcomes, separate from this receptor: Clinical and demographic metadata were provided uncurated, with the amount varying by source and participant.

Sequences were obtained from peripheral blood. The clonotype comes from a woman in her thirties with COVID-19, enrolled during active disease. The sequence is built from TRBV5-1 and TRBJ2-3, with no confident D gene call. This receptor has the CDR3 CASSLEPRSAQYF. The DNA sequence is TGCGCCAGCAGCTTGGAACCACGGTCGGCGCAGTATTTT.